This T cell receptor beta chain was found in a study of T cell responses to AZD1222 COVID-19 vaccine. V was pared by 3 bases and J by 0 bases, with 5 bases of the junction left unmatched. This CDR3 has 17 residues. Germline loops: CDR1 KGHDR, CDR2 SFDVKD. Only one count was recorded for this clone. Its antigen is currently unknown. Study outcomes and limitations: Of spike-specific TCRs, nearly half reportedly target regions left unmutated in variants. No repertoire was sampled before or during the peak T cell response, only after it. Vaccine-associated CD4 TCRs spanned spike, dominant at 160-218 and 743-854. A mostly white British donor set with more females was recruited, and clonal diversity was possibly underestimated.

Method: immunoSEQ multiplex PCR; TCRdb's copy keeps in-frame clones and lacks some. Of about 120,000 clones in the sample, 80% to 90% were seen once. This chain joins TRBV24-1 and TRBJ2-1; 9 bases are shared with TRBD2. This material consisted of peripheral blood, taken on day 0 of MenACWY control vaccination. The origin of this receptor is an adult in good health. The CDR3 coding sequence is TGTGCCACCAGTGATAGCGGGGGGCCCAACTCCTACAATGAGCAGTTCTTC. Translating it yields CATSDSGGPNSYNEQFF.